These 11 T cell receptor beta chains were all obtained from the same sample, sequenced in a study of cytomegalovirus exposure and HLA in healthy donors. The study ran its PCR with 60 Vbeta and 13 Jbeta primers. Profiled with immunoSEQ multiplex PCR; TCRdb holds only in-frame clones, not every one. The data contain around 100,000 clones, 75% of them singletons. Specimen: PBMCs. These receptors originate from a man in his fifties in good health and CMV-seronegative.

This clone has only a few counts. The J gene is TRBJ2-7, the V gene TRBV10-3, with TRBD1 matching 9 bases. The length of the CDR3 is 15 residues. Germline CDR1 is ENHRY and CDR2 is SYGVKD. Trimming removed 3 bases from V and 1 base from J; junction bases left unmatched: 4. The chain's CDR3 is CAISDAGTGSYEQYF. The CDR3 DNA sequence: TGTGCCATCAGTGATGCCGGGACAGGGTCCTACGAGCAGTACTTC.

This chain uses TRBV5-5 with TRBJ2-1; D may be TRBD2 (6 bases). V shed 3 bases and J shed 9 bases, with 16 bases lying between them. The CDR3 totals 14 residues. Germline-derived CDR1 and CDR2 are SGHKS and YYEKEE (reference sequence). CDR3 protein: CASSSVGGMGEQFF. CDR3 sequence (DNA): TGTGCCAGCAGCTCCGTCGGGGGAATGGGTGAGCAGTTCTTC.

This sequence joins TRBV10-3 and TRBJ2-1; tentative D call: TRBD2 (6 bases). The CDR3 is made up of 14 amino acids. Per the germline V gene, CDR1 is ENHRY and CDR2 is SYGVKD. The V end lost 10 bases, the J end lost 3 bases, and 16 bases lay between the germline ends. The CDR3 region has the DNA TGTGCCACCGAATCGGGACTGAGCTACAATGAGCAGTTCTTC. Translated, it gives CATESGLSYNEQFF.

J is TRBJ2-5 and V is TRBV28, with D perhaps matching TRBD2 (6 bases). The CDR3 contains 15 residues. Germline CDR1 is MDHEN and CDR2 is SYDVKM. Trimming pared 2 bases from V and 4 bases from J, leaving 14 bases between. CDR3 nucleotide sequence: TGTGCCAGCAGTTTACAGGAGGGCCACCCAGAGACCCAGTACTTC. It is translated as CASSLQEGHPETQYF. The full variable domain, in which reference TRBV28 and TRBJ2-5 provide the parts outside the CDR3, is DVKVTQSSRYLVKRTGEKVFLECVQDMDHENMFWYRQDPGLGLRLIYFSYDVKMKEKGDIPEGYSVSREKKERFSLILESASTNQTSMYLCASSLQEGHPETQYFGPGTRLLVL.

The chain couples TRBV28 to TRBJ2-1, with D possibly matching TRBD2 (7 bases). Germline loops: CDR1 MDHEN, CDR2 SYDVKM. Trimming removed 2 bases at V and 7 bases at J, with 15 bases between. This CDR3 has 15 residues. The CDR3 region has the DNA TGTGCCAGCAGTTTAGGGGCGGGGGCGAGAAATGAGCAGTTCTTC. Translation: CASSLGAGARNEQFF.

The V gene is TRBV28, the J gene TRBJ2-5; the match to TRBD1 covers 12 bases. The CDR3 has 17 amino acids. Germline loops: CDR1 MDHEN, CDR2 SYDVKM. Unmatched junction bases numbered 10, after V lost 4 bases and J lost 4 bases. The CDR3 loop is CASSYPPGQGARETQYF. The CDR3 DNA reads TGTGCCAGCAGTTACCCCCCGGGACAGGGGGCGCGAGAGACCCAGTACTTC. The variable domain in full, with the rest retrieved from reference TRBV28 and TRBJ2-5, is DVKVTQSSRYLVKRTGEKVFLECVQDMDHENMFWYRQDPGLGLRLIYFSYDVKMKEKGDIPEGYSVSREKKERFSLILESASTNQTSMYLCASSYPPGQGARETQYFGPGTRLLVL.

CDR3 coding DNA: TGTGCCAGCAGTCCCCACAGGGGTCGGAGCGCGGGCACTGAAGCTTTCTTT. As protein: CASSPHRGRSAGTEAFF. V gene TRBV28 combines with J gene TRBJ1-1; 7 positions agree with TRBD1. CDR3 length equals 17 residues. The junction had 16 bases not matched to a gene; V was cut back by 5 bases and J by 4 bases. CDR1 MDHEN and CDR2 SYDVKM come from the germline V gene.

The rearrangement links TRBV28 to TRBJ2-7; 7 bases are a match to TRBD2. This CDR3 contains 13 residues. V shed 6 bases, J shed 4 bases, and the junction held 6 bases outside the gene matches. Per germline, CDR1 MDHEN and CDR2 SYDVKM. The CDR3, as DNA: TGTGCCAGCAGGACCTCCGGGGGGTACGAGCAGTACTTC. Translating it yields CASRTSGGYEQYF. Supplemented by reference TRBV28 and TRBJ2-7, the full variable domain reads DVKVTQSSRYLVKRTGEKVFLECVQDMDHENMFWYRQDPGLGLRLIYFSYDVKMKEKGDIPEGYSVSREKKERFSLILESASTNQTSMYLCASRTSGGYEQYFGPGTRLTVT.

The genes are TRBV6-6 and TRBJ2-7, with a tentative D call TRBD2 (5 bases). This CDR3 contains 13 residues. With 4 bases removed from V and 7 bases from J, the gap between germline ends came to 14 bases. From germline, CDR1 is MNHNY and CDR2 SVGAGI (reference sequence). The CDR3 DNA is TGTGCCAGCAGTTTCGGGGTTCTGGGGGAGCAGTACTTC. It is translated as CASSFGVLGEQYF.

This clone was observed once. The V call is TRBV11-2, the J call TRBJ1-1; 8 bases line up with TRBD1. The CDR3 is 13 residues long. The J segment lost 5 bases and the V segment lost 5 bases, leaving 4 bases of the junction unmatched. Germline CDR1 and CDR2: SGHAT and FQNNGV. Written as DNA, the CDR3 is TGTGCCAGCAGCCCGGGACAGGCGACTGAAGCTTTCTTT. This sequence encodes CASSPGQATEAFF. The full variable domain, rest sourced from reference TRBV11-2 and TRBJ1-1, is EAGVAQSPRYKIIEKRQSVAFWCNPISGHATLYWYQQILGQGPKLLIQFQNNGVVDDSQLPKDRFSAERLKGVDSTLKIQPAKLEDSAVYLCASSPGQATEAFFGQGTRLTVV.

The sample holds one count of this clone. This sequence joins TRBV7-6 and TRBJ2-1; 8 bases align to TRBD1. The CDR3 runs 17 residues. Germline V CDR1 and CDR2: SGHVS, FNYEAQ. Trimming cost V 5 bases and J 4 bases; bases outside gene matches: 13. The CDR3 region is CASSRTWGDRTYNEQFF. The CDR3 DNA is TGTGCCAGCAGCCGTACGTGGGGGGACAGGACTTACAATGAGCAGTTCTTC. Combining the CDR3 with reference TRBV7-6 and TRBJ2-1 gives the whole variable domain GAGVSQSPRYKVTKRGQDVALRCDPISGHVSLYWYRQALGQGPEFLTYFNYEAQQDKSGLPNDRFSAERPEGSISTLTIQRTEQRDSAMYRCASSRTWGDRTYNEQFFGPGTRLTVL.